The 16 T cell receptor beta chains presented below share a single source sample, sequenced in a study of blood T cell repertoires in COVID-19. Assay: immunoSEQ multiplex PCR; the TCRdb copy retains only in-frame clones and omits some. This table holds some 230,000 clones, about 80% found once. The sequenced material came from PBMCs or T cells enriched from blood (not recorded which). The receptors were gathered from a woman aged 40 to 55 with acute COVID-19.

V is TRBV5-6 and J is TRBJ2-2; 11 bases align to TRBD1. Germline V gene lookup returns CDR1 SGHDT and CDR2 YYEEEE. The length of the CDR3 is 15 residues. The ends lost 3 bases at V and 7 bases at J; junction bases unmatched: 5. The CDR3, as DNA: TGTGCCAGCAGCTCGGACAGGGGGCGCCTCGGGGAGCTGTTTTTT. Protein product: CASSSDRGRLGELFF.

Note on this clone: Germline is not matched at one junction end, which may reflect a read error. CDR3 in DNA: TGTGCTAGCAGCTTCGGGGCCTACGAGCAGTACTTC. Amino acid sequence: CASSFGAYEQYF. This rearrangement joins TRBV7-9 to TRBJ2-7, with D perhaps TRBD2 (5 bases). CDR3 length: 12 residues. Germline V lookup: CDR1 SEHNR, CDR2 FQNEAQ (reference sequence).

The sample holds a few counts of this clone. The rearrangement uses TRBV7-3 and TRBJ2-5, with 9 positions matching TRBD2. This CDR3 is built from 16 residues. The germline V gene encodes CDR1 SGHTA and CDR2 FQGTGA. With V trimmed by 4 bases and J by 2 bases, 8 bases remained unmatched. CDR3 sequence (DNA): TGTGCCAGCAGCTCCGGACTAGCGCGGAATCAAGAGACCCAGTACTTC. Its translation: CASSSGLARNQETQYF. The complete variable domain, with remaining parts taken from reference TRBV7-3 and TRBJ2-5, reads GAGVSQTPSNKVTEKGKYVELRCDPISGHTALYWYRQSLGQGPEFLIYFQGTGAADDSGLPNDRFFAVRPEGSVSTLKIQRTERGDSAVYLCASSSGLARNQETQYFGPGTRLLVL.

The rearrangement links TRBV20-1 to TRBJ2-1; weak D call: TRBD2 (6 bases). The CDR3 loop spans 11 amino acids. V lost 0 bases and J 16 bases, leaving 13 bases between the germline ends. CDR1 and CDR2 (germline): DFQATT, SNEGSKA (reference sequence). The CDR3 reads CSAREPGLQFF. The CDR3 coding sequence is TGCAGTGCTAGAGAACCGGGACTCCAATTCTTC.

In DNA form, the CDR3 reads TGTGCCAGCACAAACGACAGGGGTGGTGGCTACACCTTC. Translating it yields CASTNDRGGGYTF. The chain combines TRBV2 with TRBJ1-2; 8 bases match TRBD1. Germline lookup yields CDR1 SNHLY and CDR2 FYNNEI. V gave up 7 bases and J gave up 7 bases; unmatched junction bases: 8. The CDR3 extends over 13 amino acids.

The chain links TRBV7-8 to TRBJ1-3, with D hard to call. The CDR3 is made up of 14 amino acids. V lost 1 base to trimming and J lost 4 bases, with 8 bases between them. Germline CDR1 SGHVS, CDR2 FQNEAQ. CDR3 DNA: TGTGCCAGCAGCTTAGACCCAGTCGGAAACACCATATATTTT. Its protein product is CASSLDPVGNTIYF.

The V call is TRBV5-1, the J call TRBJ1-5, with D perhaps TRBD1 (5 bases). V was trimmed by 1 base and J by 5 bases, leaving 13 bases between them. CDR1 SGHRS and CDR2 YFSETQ come from the germline V gene. The CDR3 consists of 15 residues. CDR3 residues: CASSLKGNVDQPQHF. The CDR3 nucleotides read TGCGCCAGCAGCTTGAAGGGGAATGTAGATCAGCCCCAGCATTTT. Full variable domain (rest looked up from reference TRBV5-1 and TRBJ1-5): KAGVTQTPRYLIKTRGQQVTLSCSPISGHRSVSWYQQTPGQGLQFLFEYFSETQRNKGNFPGRFSGRQFSNSRSEMNVSTLELGDSALYLCASSLKGNVDQPQHFGDGTRLSIL.

The gene calls are TRBV6-2 or TRBV6-3 and TRBJ1-2, with TRBD1 identical over 10 bases. There are 14 residues in the CDR3. J was trimmed by 5 bases and V by 5 bases; bases with no gene match: 5. Germline V gene lookup returns CDR1 MNHEY and CDR2 SVGEGT. DNA of the CDR3: TGTGCCAGCAGTAAACGGGACAGGGGATATGGCTACACCTTC. Translation gives CASSKRDRGYGYTF.

The chain carries TRBV10-2 and TRBJ1-1; D ambiguous. V lost 9 bases and J lost 3, with 8 bases in between. CDR1 is WSHSY, CDR2 SAAADI, per germline. CDR3 length: 11 residues. CDR3 in DNA: TGCGCCAGAGGAGGCGACACTGAAGCTTTCTTT. It is translated as CARGGDTEAFF.

This sequence joins TRBV5-4 and TRBJ1-2, with D perhaps TRBD1 (6 bases). CDR1 is SGHNT and CDR2 is YYREEE in the germline V gene (reference sequence). This CDR3 spans 13 amino acids. Trimming removed 0 bases from V and 14 bases from J, with 17 bases in between. This CDR3 is CASSLGQAVGGTF. In DNA form, the CDR3 reads TGTGCCAGCAGCTTGGGACAGGCCGTGGGGGGGACCTTC.

The chain links TRBV2 to TRBJ2-1; D is perhaps TRBD1 (5 bases). CDR3 length: 14 amino acids. Trimming shortened V by 6 bases and J by 10 bases, and 19 bases separated the two germline ends. Germline V gene sequence: CDR1 SNHLY, CDR2 FYNNEI. CDR3 amino acids: CASSRNLGVAEQFF. The CDR3, as DNA: TGTGCCAGCAGCAGAAACCTAGGGGTTGCGGAGCAGTTCTTC. The full variable domain, in which reference TRBV2 and TRBJ2-1 provide the parts outside the CDR3, is EPEVTQTPSHQVTQMGQEVILRCVPISNHLYFYWYRQILGQKVEFLVSFYNNEISEKSEIFDDQFSVERPDGSNFTLKIRSTKLEDSAMYFCASSRNLGVAEQFFGPGTRLTVL.

The J gene is TRBJ2-3, the V gene TRBV6-1; D not resolved. Germline CDR1 and CDR2: MNHNS and SASEGT. This CDR3 is 16 amino acids long. Trimming stripped 0 bases from V and 0 bases from J, with 10 bases between. The DNA for the CDR3 is TGTGCCAGCAGTGAAGCCATAGCTACTAGCACAGATACGCAGTATTTT. Amino acid sequence: CASSEAIATSTDTQYF.

The rearrangement uses TRBV6-5 and TRBJ1-4, with D maybe TRBD1 (5 bases). The CDR3 runs 12 residues. The germline V and J ends were trimmed by 5 bases and 10 bases, with 11 bases remaining between them. The germline V gene encodes CDR1 MNHEY and CDR2 SVGAGI. The CDR3 loop is CASSPGGGKLFF. DNA for the CDR3: TGTGCCAGCAGTCCGGGGGGAGGAAAACTGTTTTTT.

This rearrangement joins TRBV25-1 to TRBJ1-6; D is perhaps TRBD1 (6 bases). The CDR3 is 13 residues long. Trimming cost V 7 bases and J 4 bases, with 8 bases left between them. Germline values: CDR1 MGHDK, CDR2 SYGVNS. DNA for the CDR3: TGTGCCAGCAAAGGACAGTATAATTCACCCCTCCACTTT. As protein: CASKGQYNSPLHF.

The rearrangement links TRBV4-1 to TRBJ1-1; TRBD1 agrees at 8 bases. J was trimmed by 5 bases and V by 0 bases; bases with no gene match: 5. This CDR3 has 15 amino acids. Germline V CDR1 and CDR2: MGHRA, YSYEKL. CDR3 amino acids: CASSQDTGGGTEAFF. The DNA of the CDR3 is TGCGCCAGCAGCCAAGACACAGGGGGAGGTACTGAAGCTTTCTTT.

V usage is TRBV4-1 and J usage is TRBJ2-3; a weak D match, TRBD1 (6 bases). The CDR3 length is 15 residues. Germline V gives CDR1 MGHRA, CDR2 YSYEKL. V lost 2 bases and J lost 4, with 13 bases in between. The DNA for the CDR3 is TGCGCCAGCAGCCAAAAATACAGGGACGCAGATACGCAGTATTTT. Translation gives CASSQKYRDADTQYF.